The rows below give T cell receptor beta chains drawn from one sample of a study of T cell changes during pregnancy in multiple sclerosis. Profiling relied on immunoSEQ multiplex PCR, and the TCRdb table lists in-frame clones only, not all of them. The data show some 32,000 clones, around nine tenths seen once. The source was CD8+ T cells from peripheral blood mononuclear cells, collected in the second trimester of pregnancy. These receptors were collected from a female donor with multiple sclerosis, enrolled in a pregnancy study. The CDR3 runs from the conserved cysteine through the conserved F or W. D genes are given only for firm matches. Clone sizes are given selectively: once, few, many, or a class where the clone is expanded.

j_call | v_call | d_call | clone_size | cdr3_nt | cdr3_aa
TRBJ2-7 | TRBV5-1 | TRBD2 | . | TGCGCCAGCAGCTTGTGGGTAGCGGGCTCCTACGAGCAGTACTTC | CASSLWVAGSYEQYF
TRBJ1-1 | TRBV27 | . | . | TGTGCCAGCAGTTTAGGGGGGGCCGGCGGCACTGAAGCTTTCTTT | CASSLGGAGGTEAFF
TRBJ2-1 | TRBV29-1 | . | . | TGCAGCGTTGAAAGGTTAGCGGACAATGAGCAGTTCTTC | CSVERLADNEQFF
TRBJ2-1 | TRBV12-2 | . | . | TGTGCAAGTCGCTTATCTAGAACAGGGTGGTTCTTC | CASRLSRTGWFF
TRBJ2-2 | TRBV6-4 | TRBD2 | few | TGTGCCAGCAGTCCCGGGACTAGCGGGAGGGCGAACACCGGGGAGCTGTTTTTT | CASSPGTSGRANTGELFF
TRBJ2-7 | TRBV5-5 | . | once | TGTGCCAGCAGCTTGCCCCACCAGTCCTACGAGCAGTACTTC | CASSLPHQSYEQYF
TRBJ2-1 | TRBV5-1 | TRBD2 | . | TGCGCCAGCAGCTTAGGGACTAGCGGGAGAAGATGGTATGAGCAGTTCTTC | CASSLGTSGRRWYEQFF
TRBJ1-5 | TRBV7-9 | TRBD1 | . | TGTGCCAGCAGCCTAGGGGGCGCGGTCAATCAGCCCCAGCATTTT | CASSLGGAVNQPQHF
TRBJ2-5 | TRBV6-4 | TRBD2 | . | TGTGCCAGCAGTGAACTAGCGGGGGCCTTAGAGACCCAGTACTTC | CASSELAGALETQYF
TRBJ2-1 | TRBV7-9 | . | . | TGTGCCAGCAGCTTAGCGCCCTCTAAGGGAGGCAATGAGCAGTTCTTC | CASSLAPSKGGNEQFF
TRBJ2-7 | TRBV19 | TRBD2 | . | TGTGCCAGTAGCACTACTAGCGGGAGGGCCCACGAGCAGTACTTC | CASSTTSGRAHEQYF
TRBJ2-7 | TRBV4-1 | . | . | TGCGCCAGCAGCCTCATACAGGGAGGGCCCTACGAGCAGTACTTC | CASSLIQGGPYEQYF
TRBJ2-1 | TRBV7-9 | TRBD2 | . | TGTGCCAGCAGCCCCGTGATAGCGGGAGGGCCTAATGAGCAGTTCTTC | CASSPVIAGGPNEQFF